This TCR beta chain was identified in a study of T cells after yellow fever vaccination. Study-wide results and caveats: The secondary T-cell response peaked on day 5, not day 15, but was weaker. CD4 and CD8 compartments shared a small share of clonotypes.

The V gene lost 3 bases and the J gene lost 2 bases, with 10 bases spanning the gap. The length of the CDR3 is 15 residues. This clonotype was detected a few times. Its target is unknown. TCRdb reanalysed the 5' RACE reads using MiXCR and keeps one entry per CDR3 protein. The sample contains hundreds of thousands of distinct CDR3 sequences, less than 15% of which appear only once. V usage is TRBV12-3 or TRBV12-4 and J usage is TRBJ2-2; D is unclear. The origin of this receptor is a man aged 25-40 years who received the YFV17D yellow fever vaccine. The sequencing here drew on PBMCs, taken on the day of the yellow fever booster vaccination. The CDR3 protein is CASSFVHINTGELFF. The CDR3, as DNA: TGTGCCAGCAGTTTCGTTCATATAAACACCGGGGAGCTGTTTTTT.